A single sample is the source of the 15 T cell receptor beta chains below, sequenced in a study of chemoradiotherapy in HPV16-positive cancers. Some clones are missing from TCRdb's copy, which holds only in-frame ones; the method was immunoSEQ multiplex PCR. The sample includes about 21,000 clones, around 85% of them seen just once. The sample here was blood, taken from a patient who underwent chemoradiotherapy. The receptors originated from a human donor with HPV-associated anogenital cancer.

The chain employs TRBV7-9 and TRBJ2-7, with 7 bases that match TRBD2. The CDR3 has 15 residues. V shed 1 base and J 0 bases; nucleotides not matched to a gene: 3. Germline CDR1 reads SEHNR; CDR2 reads FQNEAQ (reference sequence). CDR3 in amino acids: CASSLVLANSYEQYF. The CDR3 bases are TGTGCCAGCAGCTTAGTACTAGCGAACTCCTACGAGCAGTACTTC. The whole variable domain, filled in from reference TRBV7-9 and TRBJ2-7, reads DTGVSQNPRHKITKRGQNVTFRCDPISEHNRLYWYRQTLGQGPEFLTYFQNEAQLEKSRLLSDRFSAERPKGSFSTLEIQRTEQGDSAMYLCASSLVLANSYEQYFGPGTRLTVT.

The V and J genes are TRBV7-2 and TRBJ2-5; TRBD2 matches at 9 bases. In germline, CDR1 is SGHTA, CDR2 FQGNSA. Trimming took 1 base from V and 4 from J; bases not matched to a gene: 7. The CDR3 runs to 16 residues. CDR3 nucleotides: TGTGCCAGCAGCTTAGTCGGCGGGGGGGCGCGAGAGACCCAGTACTTC. It codes for CASSLVGGGARETQYF.

In this sample, this clone turned up a few times. J is TRBJ1-1 and V is TRBV19; the D is unclear. V lost 4 bases and J lost 4, with 10 bases in between. The CDR3 is 13 amino acids. Germline V gene sequence: CDR1 LNHDA, CDR2 SQIVND (reference sequence). DNA of the CDR3: TGTGCCAGTAGTACTCCATGGGGCACTGAAGCTTTCTTT. This gives the protein CASSTPWGTEAFF.

The chain carries TRBV19 and TRBJ2-7; D is unclear. The CDR3 runs 16 residues. Trimming removed 3 bases at V and 1 base at J, with 16 bases between. Germline lookup yields CDR1 LNHDA and CDR2 SQIVND (reference sequence). Here the CDR3 reads CASSIGLNGVSYEQYF. In DNA form, the CDR3 reads TGTGCCAGTAGTATCGGTCTAAATGGGGTTTCCTACGAGCAGTACTTC.

The rearrangement uses TRBV19 and TRBJ1-3; D unclear. This CDR3 contains 16 residues. Per the germline V gene, CDR1 is LNHDA and CDR2 is SQIVND (reference sequence). V dropped 5 bases and J dropped 0 bases, with 14 bases sitting between them. The CDR3: CASSVSLASSGNTIYF. The CDR3 DNA reads as TGTGCCAGTAGTGTGTCGCTCGCGAGCTCTGGAAACACCATATATTTT.

The chain links TRBV25-1 to TRBJ2-1, with TRBD1 matching 9 bases. The CDR3 is 18 residues long. Trimming cost V 4 bases and J 3 bases; bases outside gene matches: 13. Germline V gives CDR1 MGHDK, CDR2 SYGVNS. CDR3 region: CASSATPGQGTHYNEQFF. CDR3 nucleotide sequence: TGTGCCAGCAGTGCGACACCGGGACAGGGTACGCACTACAATGAGCAGTTCTTC.

The rearrangement uses TRBV6-1 and TRBJ1-2; D uncertain. Germline CDR1 MNHNS, CDR2 SASEGT. The CDR3 contains 12 residues. With 6 bases removed from V and 7 bases from J, the gap between germline ends came to 12 bases. For the CDR3, the DNA is TGTGCCAGCAGCTCCCCGTGGGGTGGCTACACCTTC. Translating gives CASSSPWGGYTF.

The chain links TRBV6-5 to TRBJ1-1; 10 bases agree with TRBD1. The V gene's germline CDR1 is MNHEY and CDR2 SVGAGI. The CDR3 loop spans 15 amino acids. J was trimmed by 2 bases and V by 6 bases; bases with no gene match: 6. This chain's CDR3 is CASRRQGASNTEAFF. In DNA, the CDR3 is TGTGCCAGCAGAAGACAGGGGGCTTCCAACACTGAAGCTTTCTTT.

This clone was counted only a few times. The V gene is TRBV19, the J gene TRBJ2-7, with 9 bases aligning to TRBD2. This CDR3 contains 18 residues. In germline, CDR1 is LNHDA, CDR2 SQIVND (reference sequence). Trimming took 3 bases from V and 3 from J; bases not matched to a gene: 15. The CDR3 DNA follows: TGTGCCAGTAGTATGGGGGGTTACAACAGACTAGCGGACTACGAGCAGTACTTC. Translated, it gives CASSMGGYNRLADYEQYF.

The chain employs TRBV4-3 and TRBJ2-7; D might be TRBD2 (5 bases). V lost 0 bases, J lost 1 base, and 7 bases lay in between. This CDR3 comprises 14 residues. The germline V gene has CDR1 LGHNA and CDR2 YSLEER. CDR3: CASSQDPGSYEQYF. The CDR3 bases are TGCGCCAGCAGCCAAGATCCGGGGTCCTACGAGCAGTACTTC.

The chain combines TRBV4-1 with TRBJ2-3; 15 nucleotides align to TRBD2. Germline CDR1 MGHRA, CDR2 YSYEKL. The CDR3 length is 18 residues. The V and J ends lost 4 bases and 2 bases, in that order; junction bases with no gene match: 7. The CDR3 coding sequence is TGCGCCAGCAGCCTCCTGGGACTAGCGGGAGGCTCCACAGATACGCAGTATTTT. It yields the protein CASSLLGLAGGSTDTQYF.

The genes are TRBV7-9 and TRBJ2-1, with D perhaps given as TRBD1 or TRBD2 (5 bases each). The CDR3 covers 14 residues. CDR1 and CDR2 (germline): SEHNR, FQNEAQ (reference sequence). Trimming removed 4 bases at V and 4 bases at J, with 11 bases between. The CDR3 region has the DNA TGTGCCAGCAGCTCTCGGGGCGGGTACAATGAGCAGTTCTTC. Residues: CASSSRGGYNEQFF.

The chain has TRBV4-2 and TRBJ1-3; D is uncertain. Trimming left V 0 bases short and J 0 bases short, with 15 bases between. From germline, CDR1 is LGHNA and CDR2 YNFKEQ. The CDR3 consists of 18 residues. CDR3 sequence reads: CASSQDAPSRPSGNTIYF. The CDR3 region has the DNA TGTGCCAGCAGCCAAGATGCCCCATCCAGGCCCTCTGGAAACACCATATATTTT.

The V and J genes are TRBV7-9 and TRBJ2-7; D unclear. This CDR3 is 13 amino acids long. CDR1 SEHNR and CDR2 FQNEAQ come from the germline V gene (reference sequence). The V and J ends lost 3 bases and 2 bases respectively, with 8 bases between them. In DNA, the CDR3 is TGTGCCAGCAGCTTTATTGGGCCCTACGAGCAGTACTTC. It specifies CASSFIGPYEQYF.

V is TRBV27 and J is TRBJ2-7; TRBD1 matches at 9 bases. The V and J ends lost 10 bases and 5 bases, in that order; junction bases with no gene match: 12. CDR1 is MNHEY, CDR2 SMNVEV, per germline (reference sequence). This CDR3 spans 14 amino acids. For the CDR3, the DNA is TGTGCCACCCCCGGGGAGACAGGGGGTGACGAGCAGTACTTC. Translated, it gives CATPGETGGDEQYF.